These T cell receptor beta chains were read from a single sample in a study of blood T cell repertoires in COVID-19. Method: immunoSEQ multiplex PCR; TCRdb's copy keeps in-frame clones and lacks some. The sample consists of 85,000 to 130,000 clones, 82% of them appearing once. Input material: peripheral blood. All receptors come from a man aged 60-69 years with acute or convalescent COVID-19. The CDR3 runs from the conserved cysteine through the conserved F or W. A D gene is named only where the DNA matches it firmly. Clone size is shown for a subset of rows, as once, few, many or a class of expanded clone.

clone size	D gene	J gene	V gene	CDR3 DNA	CDR3 protein
once	TRBD1	TRBJ2-1	TRBV6-5	TGTGCCAGCAGCTGGGGGACAGGTCCACACAATGAGCAGTTCTTC	CASSWGTGPHNEQFF
-	TRBD1	TRBJ1-2	TRBV28	TGTGCCAGCAGAAGACAGGGGGATCCCTATGGCTACACCTTC	CASRRQGDPYGYTF
-	-	TRBJ1-6	TRBV7-2	TGTGCCAGCTCCCTGACAGGTTCACCCCTCCACTTT	CASSLTGSPLHF
once	TRBD1	TRBJ1-4	TRBV20-1	TGCAGTGCTAGTAACGCAGGGGGAGACAATGAAAAACTGTTTTTT	CSASNAGGDNEKLFF
-	TRBD1	TRBJ1-6	TRBV3-1/TRBV3-2	TGTGCCAGCAGCCAAGTAAGGACAGGGGTCTCACCCCTCCACTTT	CASSQVRTGVSPLHF
-	TRBD1	TRBJ1-5	TRBV2	TGTGCCAGCAGGCCCGGGACAGGGGGCAATCAGCCCCAGCATTTT	CASRPGTGGNQPQHF
-	TRBD1	TRBJ2-4	TRBV10-3	TGTGCCATCAGTGATGGGGACAGGATAAAAAACATTCAGTACTTC	CAISDGDRIKNIQYF
-	-	TRBJ1-1	TRBV19	TGTGCCAGTAAGAGGACTGAAGCTTTCTTT	CASKRTEAFF
-	TRBD1	TRBJ1-2	TRBV18	TGTGCCAGCTCACGGCCGGGACAGGGCTCCTATGGCTACACCTTC	CASSRPGQGSYGYTF
once	TRBD1	TRBJ2-5	TRBV29-1	TGCAGCGTTGAAGGGGACAGGGCATCTCAAGAGACCCAGTACTTC	CSVEGDRASQETQYF
-	TRBD1	TRBJ2-5	TRBV10-3	TGTGCCATCAGTGAGCCACAGGGGGTCGGGGAGACCCAGTACTTC	CAISEPQGVGETQYF
-	TRBD1	TRBJ2-1	TRBV9	TGTGCCAGCAGCACCACAGGGGTCTCCTACAATGAGCAGTTCTTC	CASSTTGVSYNEQFF
once	-	TRBJ1-1	TRBV5-6	TGTGCCAGCAGCTTGTATTGGAGGGCCGGGAACACTGAAGCTTTCTTT	CASSLYWRAGNTEAFF
-	-	TRBJ1-1	TRBV19	TGTGCCAGTAGTATAGGACAGGTTCAGACTGAAGCTTTCTTT	CASSIGQVQTEAFF
-	-	TRBJ2-1	TRBV7-9	TGTGCCAGCAGCACGGACTACCGGGAGCAGTTCTTC	CASSTDYREQFF